This TCR beta chain was recovered during a study of graft-versus-host responses after intestinal transplantation. On the study more broadly: Recipients received multivisceral, liver-intestinal, or isolated intestinal transplants. Every transplant recipient was induced with anti-thymocyte globulin, then maintained on tacrolimus and steroids for two to four years. Findings of the study overall: The highest levels of circulating GvH clones went along with early declines in HvG clones after transplant.

V was clipped by 8 bases and J by 1 base, with 7 bases between them. The CDR3 sequence is 12 residues long. Germline values: CDR1 SNHLY, CDR2 FYNNEI. This clone has just one count. Its target is not known. Repertoires were generated with immunoSEQ multiplex PCR, while TCRdb's copy carries only in-frame clones and drops some. The table records about 120,000 clones, over 75% of them present only once. The clonotype originates from a human donor who received an intestinal transplant. The sample was unstimulated CD4+ T cells sorted from spleen or lymph node cells, taken before intestinal transplant. The chain joins TRBV2 to TRBJ2-3; possibly TRBD2 for D (6 bases). For the CDR3, the DNA is TGTGCCAGCGGGACTGGCACAGATACGCAGTATTTT. Residues: CASGTGTDTQYF.